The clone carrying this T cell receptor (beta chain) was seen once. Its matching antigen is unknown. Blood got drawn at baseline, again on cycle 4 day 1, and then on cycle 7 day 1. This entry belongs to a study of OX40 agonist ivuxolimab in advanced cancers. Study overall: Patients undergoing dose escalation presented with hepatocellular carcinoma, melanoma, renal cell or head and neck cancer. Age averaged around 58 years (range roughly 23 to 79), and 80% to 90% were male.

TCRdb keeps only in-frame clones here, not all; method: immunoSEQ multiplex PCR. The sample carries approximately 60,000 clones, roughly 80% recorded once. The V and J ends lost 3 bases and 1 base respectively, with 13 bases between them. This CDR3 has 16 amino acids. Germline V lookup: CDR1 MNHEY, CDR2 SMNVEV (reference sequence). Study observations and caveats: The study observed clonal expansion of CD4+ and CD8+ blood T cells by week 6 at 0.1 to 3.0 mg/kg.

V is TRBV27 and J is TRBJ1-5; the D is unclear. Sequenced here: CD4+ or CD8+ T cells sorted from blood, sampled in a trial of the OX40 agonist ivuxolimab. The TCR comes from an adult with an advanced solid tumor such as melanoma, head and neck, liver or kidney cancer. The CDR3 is CASSFGDGLSNQPQHF. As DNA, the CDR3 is TGTGCCAGCAGTTTTGGAGATGGGCTGAGCAATCAGCCCCAGCATTTT.